The next 28 T cell receptor beta chains were all read from a single sample in a study of neurological immune-mediated disorders. TCRdb independently ran MiXCR on the 5' RACE reads; one entry per CDR3 protein. The sample holds under 80,000 distinct CDR3 sequences, over 12% seen once. The specimen was PBMCs. The receptors derive from a woman in her forties or fifties in good health.

The chain recombines TRBV24-1 with TRBJ1-2; D is perhaps TRBD1 (5 bases). Germline V gives CDR1 KGHDR, CDR2 SFDVKD. There are 13 residues in the CDR3. V was trimmed by 4 bases and J by 8 bases, leaving 13 bases between them. In nucleotides, the CDR3 is TGTGCCACCAGTGACTCCAGGGTCTTCGGCTACACCTTC. It codes for CATSDSRVFGYTF.

This clonotype has a count of ten or more. This chain uses TRBV5-1 with TRBJ1-6; unclear D gene. This CDR3 spans 15 amino acids. Per the germline V gene, CDR1 is SGHRS and CDR2 is YFSETQ. Trimming cost V 0 bases and J 5 bases, with 9 bases left between them. The CDR3 region has the DNA TGCGCCAGCAGCTTGGGCGGAAACCATAATTCACCCCTCCACTTT. It yields the protein CASSLGGNHNSPLHF.

This clonotype was observed many times. The chain carries TRBV20-1 and TRBJ1-4; no definite D call. Trimming shortened V by 8 bases and J by 6 bases, and 22 bases separated the two germline ends. This CDR3 has 15 amino acids. Per germline, CDR1 DFQATT and CDR2 SNEGSKA (reference sequence). The CDR3 coding sequence is TGCAGTTCGTCCCTTTCGAACTCAGTGGATGAAAAACTGTTTTTT. This codes for CSSSLSNSVDEKLFF.

This clonotype has at least ten counts. The rearrangement uses TRBV5-1 and TRBJ2-5; TRBD1 agrees at 10 bases. Germline CDR1 SGHRS, CDR2 YFSETQ. The ends lost 4 bases at V and 3 bases at J; junction bases unmatched: 6. The CDR3 spans 15 residues. The CDR3 DNA follows: TGCGCCAGCAGCACCGAAGGGACAGGGGAAGAGACCCAGTACTTC. It is translated as CASSTEGTGEETQYF.

In regard to this clonotype: With a much larger clone just one base away, this may be a read error. This chain connects TRBV28 to TRBJ2-1; 8 bases are a match to TRBD1. This CDR3 region has 16 residues. Per the germline V gene, CDR1 is MDHEN and CDR2 is SYDVKM. Here the CDR3 reads CASSPGQGVPHNGQFF. The CDR3 bases are TGTGCCAGCAGTCCCGGACAGGGCGTCCCTCACAATGGGCAGTTCTTC.

About this clonotype itself: A read error may be the cause here, since a much bigger clone is one base away. The V and J genes are TRBV5-1 and TRBJ2-3; no clear D gene. The germline V gene has CDR1 SGHRS and CDR2 YFSETQ. The CDR3 totals 16 residues. V dropped 0 bases and J dropped 7 bases, with 18 bases sitting between them. CDR3 DNA: TGCGCCAGCAGCTTGGGTATGCACCGCGCCGCATATACGCAGTATTTT. Translation gives CASSLGMHRAAYTQYF.

This clonotype occurred a few times. The CDR3 bases are TGCGCCAGCAAAGTCGGAGGGCCCTACGAAGACACTGAAGCTTTCTTT. Translated, it gives CASKVGGPYEDTEAFF. This sequence joins TRBV5-1 and TRBJ1-1; D is unresolved. Trimming took off 6 bases at V and 3 bases at J, with 21 bases between the two ends. This CDR3 spans 16 amino acids. CDR1 is SGHRS, CDR2 YFSETQ, per germline.

Note on this clonotype: One junction end disagrees with the germline gene, perhaps due to a read error. V is TRBV5-1 and J is TRBJ1-2, with D possibly being TRBD1 (6 bases). Germline CDR1 SGHRS, CDR2 YFSETQ. This CDR3 spans 15 amino acids. The CDR3 DNA reads TGCGCCAGCAGCCAAAAGTCAACAGGGATCTATTGCTACACCTTC. Protein sequence: CASSQKSTGIYCYTF.

This clonotype was detected only a few times. V is TRBV2 and J is TRBJ2-7; D gene unclear. V was clipped by 7 bases and J by 3 bases, with 7 bases between them. The CDR3 sequence is 11 residues long. CDR1 and CDR2 from the germline V gene are SNHLY and FYNNEI. The chain's CDR3 is CASKKNYEQYF. CDR3 DNA: TGTGCCAGCAAAAAAAACTACGAGCAGTACTTC.

This clonotype showed up many times. This sequence joins TRBV5-1 and TRBJ2-1, with a possible D match to TRBD1 (7 bases). Germline CDR1 SGHRS, CDR2 YFSETQ. The V and J ends lost 4 bases and 6 bases respectively, with 14 bases between them. The CDR3 extends over 14 amino acids. The CDR3 DNA is TGCGCCAGCAGCACGGGAGACAGGGTCAATGAGCAGTTCTTC. Residues: CASSTGDRVNEQFF.

This clonotype has a count of ten or more. This rearrangement joins TRBV6-5 to TRBJ1-2, with a weak D call TRBD1 (6 bases). Trimming pared 7 bases from V and 8 bases from J, leaving 14 bases between. The CDR3 spans 12 residues. CDR1 is MNHEY and CDR2 is SVGAGI in the germline V gene. The CDR3 coding sequence is TGTGCCAGCATCAGGGGATTGCGGGGCTACACCTTC. It yields the protein CASIRGLRGYTF.

This clonotype was observed at least ten times. The V gene is TRBV15, the J gene TRBJ2-2; 7 bases are shared with TRBD1. Per the germline V gene, CDR1 is LNHNV and CDR2 is YYDKDF (reference sequence). V shed 0 bases and J 4 bases; nucleotides not matched to a gene: 5. The CDR3 has 16 residues. The CDR3 DNA follows: TGTGCCACCAGCAGAGATCGGTCAGGGGGCACCGGGGAGCTGTTTTTT. Translated: CATSRDRSGGTGELFF.

Many counts were recorded for this clonotype. The V and J genes are TRBV10-3 and TRBJ2-1, with TRBD2 identical over 8 bases. Germline V gives CDR1 ENHRY, CDR2 SYGVKD. With 10 bases clipped from V and 4 bases from J, the junction kept 15 bases outside the gene matches. The CDR3 covers 16 residues. The chain's CDR3 is CATRKTSDSSYNEQFF. In nucleotides, the CDR3 is TGTGCCACGAGAAAGACTAGCGATAGTTCGTACAATGAGCAGTTCTTC.

This clonotype was found many times. The chain has TRBV3-1 and TRBJ1-1; D unresolved. The CDR3 sequence is 14 residues long. Trimming removed 1 base from V and 0 bases from J, with 6 bases in between. Germline V gene sequence: CDR1 LGHDT, CDR2 YNNKEL (reference sequence). CDR3 loop: CASSQAAVNTEAFF. The DNA for the CDR3 is TGTGCCAGCAGCCAAGCAGCCGTGAACACTGAAGCTTTCTTT.

This clonotype has ten or more counts. V and J are TRBV20-1 and TRBJ2-7, with 7 nucleotides matching TRBD2. Germline-derived CDR1 and CDR2 are DFQATT and SNEGSKA (reference sequence). CDR3 length: 13 residues. V lost 1 base, J lost 7 bases, and 7 bases stayed unmatched. CDR3 region: CSARAAGVKEQYF. CDR3 bases: TGCAGTGCTAGAGCGGCGGGAGTAAAAGAGCAGTACTTC.

This clonotype has ten or more counts. The chain's CDR3 is CASSALAGGNTDTQYF. In nucleotides, the CDR3 is TGTGCCAGCAGCGCCCTAGCGGGAGGGAACACAGATACGCAGTATTTT. The chain links TRBV9 to TRBJ2-3; 12 bases map to TRBD2. In germline, CDR1 is SGDLS, CDR2 YYNGEE. The CDR3 is 16 residues long. The V and J ends lost 3 bases and 2 bases, in that order; junction bases with no gene match: 4. Looking up the rest from reference TRBV9 and TRBJ2-3 gives the full variable domain: DSGVTQTPKHLITATGQRVTLRCSPRSGDLSVYWYQQSLDQGLQFLIQYYNGEERAKGNILERFSAQQFPDLHSELNLSSLELGDSALYFCASSALAGGNTDTQYFGPGTRLTVL.

This clonotype came up many times. This chain uses TRBV5-1 with TRBJ1-4; TRBD1 matches at 7 bases. This CDR3 has 15 residues. CDR1 is SGHRS and CDR2 is YFSETQ in the germline V gene. J lost 11 bases, V lost 4 bases, and 14 bases had no gene match. The CDR3 reads CASSETTGAVFKLFF. CDR3 sequence (DNA): TGCGCCAGCAGCGAAACAACAGGGGCGGTTTTCAAACTGTTTTTT.

This clonotype was seen repeatedly, ten times or more. The chain uses TRBV28 and TRBJ2-3, with D possibly matching TRBD2 (6 bases). Per the germline V gene, CDR1 is MDHEN and CDR2 is SYDVKM. The CDR3 contains 15 residues. The V end lost 7 bases, the J end lost 0 bases, and 14 bases lay between the germline ends. Written as DNA, the CDR3 is TGTGCCAGCATTAGAACTAGCTTGAGCACAGATACGCAGTATTTT. Amino acids: CASIRTSLSTDTQYF.

This clonotype qualifies as medium-sized. This chain joins TRBV7-2 and TRBJ2-2; perhaps TRBD1 as D (6 bases). This CDR3 is built from 14 residues. CDR1 and CDR2 (germline): SGHTA, FQGNSA. V dropped 3 bases and J dropped 4 bases, with 9 bases sitting between them. The CDR3 DNA sequence: TGTGCCAGCAGCTTCCAGGGGATCACCGGGGAGCTGTTTTTT. This codes for CASSFQGITGELFF.

This clonotype was counted ten times or more. The chain has TRBV12-3 or TRBV12-4 and TRBJ2-2; unclear D gene. CDR3 size: 13 residues. Trimming left V 7 bases short and J 1 base short, with 7 bases between. The CDR3 region has the DNA TGTGCCAGCACTCATCGGAACACCGGGGAGCTGTTTTTT. Amino acid sequence: CASTHRNTGELFF.

In this sample, this clonotype turned up many times. The chain links TRBV5-5 to TRBJ2-1; TRBD1 agrees at 7 bases. With 4 bases clipped from V and 4 bases from J, the junction kept 11 bases outside the gene matches. CDR3 length: 16 amino acids. Germline assignment: CDR1 SGHKS and CDR2 YYEKEE (reference sequence). CDR3 coding DNA: TGTGCCAGCAGCGGCTCCTGGGACAGAGATTACAATGAGCAGTTCTTC. Protein sequence: CASSGSWDRDYNEQFF.

The chain joins TRBV12-3 or TRBV12-4 to TRBJ2-7; D gene ambiguous. V lost 6 bases, J lost 9 bases, and 12 bases lay in between. The CDR3 is 11 residues long. The CDR3 here is CASSLPFRQYF. In DNA, the CDR3 is TGTGCCAGCAGCCTCCCGTTTCGGCAGTACTTC.

The table lists this clonotype with many counts. This chain links TRBV24-1 with TRBJ2-3; possibly TRBD1 for D (5 bases). Germline CDR1 reads KGHDR; CDR2 reads SFDVKD. CDR3 length equals 15 residues. Trimming stripped 3 bases from V and 4 bases from J, with 13 bases between. The CDR3 DNA sequence: TGTGCCACCAGTGATCCACAGGCAGGACCAGATACGCAGTATTTT. Translated: CATSDPQAGPDTQYF.

In this sample, this clonotype turned up many times. The V call is TRBV7-2, the J call TRBJ1-2; 7 bases line up with TRBD1. Germline values: CDR1 SGHTA, CDR2 FQGNSA. Losses at the gene ends were 4 bases for V and 6 bases for J; bases not matched to a gene: 5. This CDR3 region has 13 residues. CDR3 amino acids: CASSSGQADGYTF. In nucleotides, the CDR3 is TGTGCCAGCAGCTCAGGACAGGCAGATGGCTACACCTTC.

This clonotype was counted at least ten times. V is TRBV7-9 and J is TRBJ2-6; TRBD1 is a possible D gene (6 bases). Germline loops: CDR1 SEHNR, CDR2 FQNEAQ (reference sequence). The CDR3 totals 18 residues. The germline V and J ends were trimmed by 5 bases and 0 bases, with 17 bases remaining between them. In DNA, the CDR3 is TGTGCCAGCAGCGCCATATACAGGGACCACTCTGGGGCCAACGTCCTGACTTTC. Amino acid sequence: CASSAIYRDHSGANVLTF. Based on the CDR3 plus reference TRBV7-9 and TRBJ2-6, the full variable domain is DTGVSQNPRHKITKRGQNVTFRCDPISEHNRLYWYRQTLGQGPEFLTYFQNEAQLEKSRLLSDRFSAERPKGSFSTLEIQRTEQGDSAMYLCASSAIYRDHSGANVLTFGAGSRLTVL.

A few counts support this clonotype. The CDR3 does not end in the conserved phenylalanine or tryptophan, so this is likely a read error. It is unclear where the CDR3 begins or ends on the DNA, so no DNA is shown, and the CDR3 is as TCRdb lists it. The V and J genes are TRBV7-9 and TRBJ2-1; the D call TRBD2 from the table was never checked on the DNA. Germline V lookup: CDR1 SEHNR, CDR2 FQNEAQ (reference sequence). 15 amino acids form the CDR3, both terminal residues included. This CDR3 is CASSLSLLGSDEQLL.

At least ten counts were recorded for this clonotype. The chain employs TRBV7-3 and TRBJ2-5; no clear D. Between the trimmed V and J ends, which lost 6 bases and 2 bases, there was a span of 13 bases. The CDR3 totals 14 residues. Germline V lookup: CDR1 SGHTA, CDR2 FQGTGA. CDR3 residues: CASSFFGEQETQYF. CDR3 coding DNA: TGTGCCAGCAGTTTCTTTGGGGAACAAGAGACCCAGTACTTC.

In its sample, this clonotype was seen many times. This sequence joins TRBV18 and TRBJ2-5, with 8 bases lining up with TRBD1. Per germline, CDR1 KGHSH and CDR2 LQKENI. The CDR3 is made up of 15 amino acids. The V and J ends lost 4 bases and 1 base, in that order; junction bases with no gene match: 5. CDR3 loop: CASSLGTGPQETQYF. As DNA, the CDR3 is TGTGCCAGCTCACTCGGGACAGGACCCCAAGAGACCCAGTACTTC. The complete variable domain, with remaining parts taken from reference TRBV18 and TRBJ2-5, reads NAGVMQNPRHLVRRRGQEARLRCSPMKGHSHVYWYRQLPEEGLKFMVYLQKENIIDESGMPKERFSAEFPKEGPSILRIQQVVRGDSAAYFCASSLGTGPQETQYFGPGTRLLVL.